A selection of T cell receptor beta chains follows, all from one sample in a study of T cells in localized non-small cell lung cancer. The data were produced by immunoSEQ multiplex PCR, yet TCRdb's version contains in-frame clones alone and is incomplete. The data contain tens of thousands of clones, roughly 77% of them singletons. The material was PBMCs, obtained before any cancer treatment. All receptors come from a woman aged 35-75 years with stage II squamous cell lung carcinoma. The CDR3 runs from the conserved cysteine through the conserved F or W. A D gene is named only where the DNA matches it firmly. Not every row has a clone size; where given, it reads once, few, many or a size class.

DNA: TGTGCCACCAGCCCGACCAAACAGGGGGCCCATGGCTACACCTTC; CDR3: CATSPTKQGAHGYTF; size: NA; D: TRBD1; V: TRBV15; J: TRBJ1-2
DNA: TGTGCCAGCAGCTTCGGAAGAGATACGCAGTATTTT; CDR3: CASSFGRDTQYF; size: NA; D: NA; V: TRBV5-6; J: TRBJ2-3
DNA: TGTGCCAGTAGTATAGATCGGCCAGGGAGGGAACAAACCTACAATGAGCAGTTCTTC; CDR3: CASSIDRPGREQTYNEQFF; size: NA; D: TRBD2; V: TRBV19; J: TRBJ2-1
DNA: TGTGCCAGCAGTAGGGGGATGAACACTGAAGCTTTCTTT; CDR3: CASSRGMNTEAFF; size: few; D: NA; V: TRBV7-2; J: TRBJ1-1
DNA: TGTGCCAGCTCACCTCGGGGGGATGGCTACGCCTTC; CDR3: CASSPRGDGYAF; size: NA; D: NA; V: TRBV18; J: TRBJ1-2
DNA: TGTGCCAGCAGGGGCTCCGGACAGGGGGGCTATGGCTACACCTTC; CDR3: CASRGSGQGGYGYTF; size: NA; D: TRBD1; V: TRBV6-5; J: TRBJ1-2
DNA: TGTGCCAGCAGCACCTCCCACGGCACGAATGAGCAGTTCTTC; CDR3: CASSTSHGTNEQFF; size: NA; D: NA; V: TRBV11-3; J: TRBJ2-1
DNA: TGTGCCAGTAGTATAGACGGCACTCCGGGGGAAAAACTGTTTTTT; CDR3: CASSIDGTPGEKLFF; size: many; D: NA; V: TRBV19; J: TRBJ1-4
DNA: TGTGCCATCAGGCAGGGGGGGCGACAAGAGACCCAGTACTTC; CDR3: CAIRQGGRQETQYF; size: NA; D: NA; V: TRBV10-3; J: TRBJ2-5
DNA: TGTGCCAGCAGCTTTAGTTACACCGGGGAGCTGTTTTTT; CDR3: CASSFSYTGELFF; size: NA; D: NA; V: TRBV11-2; J: TRBJ2-2
DNA: TGTGCCAGCAGCACTTCGACTTTACCCCATGGCTACACCTTC; CDR3: CASSTSTLPHGYTF; size: NA; D: NA; V: TRBV28; J: TRBJ1-2
DNA: TGCGCCAGCAGCCAAGATCTTGGGAACACTGAAGCTTTCTTT; CDR3: CASSQDLGNTEAFF; size: NA; D: NA; V: TRBV4-3; J: TRBJ1-1
DNA: TGCGCCAGCAGCTTACCGGGACTAGCGACATCGGTCGAGCAGTACTTC; CDR3: CASSLPGLATSVEQYF; size: NA; D: TRBD2; V: TRBV5-1; J: TRBJ2-7
DNA: TGTGCCAGCAGCGTAGGGGCTAGCGGGGTCCTCCCGAGGACCGGGGAGCTGTTTTTT; CDR3: CASSVGASGVLPRTGELFF; size: NA; D: TRBD2; V: TRBV9; J: TRBJ2-2
DNA: TGCGCCAGCAGCTCCGGGACTAGCGGGAGGACTAGCACAGATACGCAGTATTTT; CDR3: CASSSGTSGRTSTDTQYF; size: NA; D: TRBD2; V: TRBV5-1; J: TRBJ2-3
DNA: TGTGCCAGCAGCTTGCACAGTGAAAAACTGTTTTTT; CDR3: CASSLHSEKLFF; size: NA; D: NA; V: TRBV5-8; J: TRBJ1-4
DNA: TGTGCCAGCCTGGGGCAGATGAACACTGAAGCTTTCTTT; CDR3: CASLGQMNTEAFF; size: NA; D: NA; V: TRBV7-8; J: TRBJ1-1